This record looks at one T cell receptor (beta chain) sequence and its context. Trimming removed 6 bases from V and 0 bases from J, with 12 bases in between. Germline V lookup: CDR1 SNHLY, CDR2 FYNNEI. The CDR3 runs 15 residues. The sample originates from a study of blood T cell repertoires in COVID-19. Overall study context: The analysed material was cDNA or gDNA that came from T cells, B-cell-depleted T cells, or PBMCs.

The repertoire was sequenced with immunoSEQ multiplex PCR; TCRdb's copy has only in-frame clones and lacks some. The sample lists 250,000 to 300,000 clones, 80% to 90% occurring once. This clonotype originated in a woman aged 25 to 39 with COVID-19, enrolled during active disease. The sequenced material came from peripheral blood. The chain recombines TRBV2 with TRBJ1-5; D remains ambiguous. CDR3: CASSGSVYSNQPQHF. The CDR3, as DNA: TGTGCCAGCAGCGGGTCAGTGTATAGCAATCAGCCCCAGCATTTT. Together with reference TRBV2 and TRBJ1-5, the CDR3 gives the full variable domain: EPEVTQTPSHQVTQMGQEVILRCVPISNHLYFYWYRQILGQKVEFLVSFYNNEISEKSEIFDDQFSVERPDGSNFTLKIRSTKLEDSAMYFCASSGSVYSNQPQHFGDGTRLSIL.